The 9 T cell receptor beta chains below were found in one sample sequenced in a study of blood T cell repertoires in COVID-19. This table comes from immunoSEQ multiplex PCR, and its TCRdb copy is limited to in-frame clones, with some not included. The sample includes around 180,000 clones, 88% seen only once; the top ten take roughly 26%. The sample taken for sequencing was peripheral blood. Receptors were obtained from a man in his sixties with acute or convalescent COVID-19.

The CDR3 here is CASSLDRGTEAFF. CDR3 nucleotide sequence: TGTGCCAGCAGCTTAGACAGGGGCACTGAAGCTTTCTTT. This chain uses TRBV11-1 with TRBJ1-1, with 7 positions matching TRBD1. CDR1 and CDR2 (germline): SGHAT, FQDESV (reference sequence). CDR3 length: 13 amino acids. V shed 1 base and J 4 bases; nucleotides not matched to a gene: 0. Combining the CDR3 with reference TRBV11-1 and TRBJ1-1 gives the whole variable domain EAEVAQSPRYKITEKSQAVAFWCDPISGHATLYWYRQILGQGPELLVQFQDESVVDDSQLPKDRFSAERLKGVDSTLKIQPAELGDSAMYLCASSLDRGTEAFFGQGTRLTVV.

This clone was found a few times. The V and J genes are TRBV7-9 and TRBJ2-7, with 10 bases matching TRBD1. After removal of 5 bases from V and 0 bases from J, the junction contained 4 bases not matched to a gene. The CDR3 length is 15 residues. Germline V gene lookup returns CDR1 SEHNR and CDR2 FQNEAQ (reference sequence). Written as DNA, the CDR3 is TGTGCCAGCAGCCGCGACAGGGGGCCCTCCTACGAGCAGTACGTC. Its translation is CASSRDRGPSYEQYV.

The chain is built from TRBV3-1 (or the pseudogene TRBV3-2) and TRBJ1-6; TRBD1 agrees at 7 bases. CDR1 is LGHDT, CDR2 YNNKEL, per germline (reference sequence). Trimming removed 8 bases from V and 4 bases from J; junction bases left unmatched: 11. The CDR3 covers 16 residues. The CDR3 DNA reads TGTGCCAGCTCGTTCCGAGGGGGCCTGTATAATTCACCCCTCCACTTT. This encodes CASSFRGGLYNSPLHF.

The rearrangement uses TRBV25-1 and TRBJ1-2; D might be TRBD1 (5 bases). CDR1 is MGHDK, CDR2 SYGVNS, per germline. Trimming stripped 2 bases from V and 6 bases from J, with 13 bases between. CDR3 size: 14 residues. DNA for the CDR3: TGTGCCAGCAGTGAAGTCGGCCAGGGTAATGGCTACACCTTC. It is translated as CASSEVGQGNGYTF.

V usage is TRBV5-1 and J usage is TRBJ2-2, with D unresolved. Trimming removed 0 bases from V and 5 bases from J, with 8 bases in between. Looked up from germline, CDR1 is SGHRS and CDR2 is YFSETQ. This CDR3 has 14 amino acids. Here the CDR3 reads CASSLVRLTGELFF. The CDR3 DNA is TGCGCCAGCAGCTTGGTCAGATTAACCGGGGAGCTGTTTTTT.

V gene TRBV30 combines with J gene TRBJ1-1; 8 bases line up with TRBD1. The junction had 10 bases not matched to a gene; V was cut back by 3 bases and J by 7 bases. CDR3 length: 14 amino acids. The germline CDR1 and CDR2 sequences are GTSNPN and SVGIG (reference sequence). CDR3 in DNA: TGTGCCTGGAGCTCCTGGACAGGGAATGGTGAAGCTTTCTTT. Translation gives CAWSSWTGNGEAFF.

The V and J genes are TRBV3-1 (or the pseudogene TRBV3-2) and TRBJ2-1; 14 bases line up with TRBD2. V was pared by 4 bases and J by 0 bases, with 17 bases of the junction left unmatched. Per germline, CDR1 LGHDT and CDR2 YNNKEL (reference sequence). There are 22 residues in the CDR3. CDR3 amino acids: CASSRPRATSGRVTRSYNEQFF. The CDR3 DNA reads TGTGCCAGCAGCCGACCGAGAGCGACTAGCGGGAGGGTAACCCGCTCCTACAATGAGCAGTTCTTC.

The chain is built from TRBV11-2 and TRBJ2-5; TRBD2 aligns across 9 bases. Unmatched junction bases numbered 18, after V lost 7 bases and J lost 6 bases. CDR3 size: 17 residues. Germline V lookup: CDR1 SGHAT, CDR2 FQNNGV. CDR3: CASILRRVAGAEKTQYF. For the CDR3, the DNA is TGTGCCAGCATCCTCCGCAGAGTAGCGGGAGCTGAGAAGACCCAGTACTTC.

The J gene is TRBJ1-2, the V gene TRBV5-4; D call uncertain. The CDR3 consists of 15 residues. CDR1 is SGHNT, CDR2 YYREEE, per germline (reference sequence). V lost 0 bases and J 4 bases, leaving 13 bases between the germline ends. The CDR3 DNA follows: TGTGCCAGCAGCTTGGGTTTGGGGAGTGGCTATGGCTACACCTTC. Translated: CASSLGLGSGYGYTF.